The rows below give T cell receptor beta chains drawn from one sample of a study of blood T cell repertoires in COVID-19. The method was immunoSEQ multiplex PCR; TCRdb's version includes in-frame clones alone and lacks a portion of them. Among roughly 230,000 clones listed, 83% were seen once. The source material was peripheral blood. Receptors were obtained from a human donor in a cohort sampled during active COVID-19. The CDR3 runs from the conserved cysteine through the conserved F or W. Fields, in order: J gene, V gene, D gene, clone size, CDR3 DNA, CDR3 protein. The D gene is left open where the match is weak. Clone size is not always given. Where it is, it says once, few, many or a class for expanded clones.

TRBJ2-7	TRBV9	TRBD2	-	TGTGCCAGCAGCGTAGATGCGGGGGAGTACTACGAGCAGTACTTC	CASSVDAGEYYEQYF
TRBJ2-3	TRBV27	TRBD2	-	TGTGCCAGCAGTCCGCGGACTAGCGGGAGGTCAACTAGCACAGATACGCAGTATTTT	CASSPRTSGRSTSTDTQYF
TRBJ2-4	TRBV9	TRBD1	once	TGTGCCAGCAGCGCCGCCGGGACAGGGAAAAACATTCAGTACTTC	CASSAAGTGKNIQYF
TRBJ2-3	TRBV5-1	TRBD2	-	TGCGCCAGCAGCTTAGATCCGGGGGGTCTCACAGATACGCAGTATTTT	CASSLDPGGLTDTQYF
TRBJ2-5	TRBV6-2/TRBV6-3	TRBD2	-	TGTGCCAGCAGCCGATTACCTTTTCAACGTAGAGCGGGAATGGAAGAGACCCAGTACTTC	CASSRLPFQRRAGMEETQYF
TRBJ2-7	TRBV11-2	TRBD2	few	TGTGCCAGCAGCAAGTCCCTGGCGGGAGGTACCGAGCAGTACTTC	CASSKSLAGGTEQYF
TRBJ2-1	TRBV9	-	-	TGTGCCAGCAGCGTTCAGGACTACCAATTGAATGAGCAGTTCTTC	CASSVQDYQLNEQFF
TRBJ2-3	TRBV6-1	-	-	TGTGCCAGCAGTGAGCGATCCTCCAATACGCAGTATTTT	CASSERSSNTQYF
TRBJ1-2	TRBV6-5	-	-	TGTGCCAGCAGTTACCGGGGAGAGCTTTATGGCTACACCTTC	CASSYRGELYGYTF
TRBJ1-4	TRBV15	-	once	TGTGCCACCAGCAGAGATCTAGTAGGCCGGGAAAAACTGTTTTTT	CATSRDLVGREKLFF
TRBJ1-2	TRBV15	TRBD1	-	TGTGCCACCAGCACCGACAGGGGATTACCAGCTAACTATGGCTACACCTTC	CATSTDRGLPANYGYTF